This T cell receptor (beta chain) was captured by sequencing in a study of monozygotic twins with inflammatory bowel disease. The study, taken as a whole, reports: Limited power may explain why concordant and discordant twins showed no difference in repertoire similarity.

The authors used about 3,500 ng of total RNA per TCR library. The template switching step added UMIs that contained a 6-nucleotide sample barcode. Nested amplification of TCRalpha and TCRbeta cDNA involved two PCRs of roughly 17 and 9 cycles. From its re-call of the 5' RACE reads, TCRdb lists each CDR3 protein once, without DNA. The listing records hundreds of thousands of distinct CDR3 sequences. As concerns this clonotype: What it binds is not known.

The sequence was obtained from a human donor with ulcerative colitis or Crohn's disease, or a healthy co-twin of an affected twin (not recorded which). Input material: blood.

The CDR3 loop is CASSGLHTLENTEAFF. The chain joins TRBV2 to TRBJ1-1. Germline V CDR1 and CDR2: SNHLY, FYNNEI. This CDR3 comprises 16 residues.